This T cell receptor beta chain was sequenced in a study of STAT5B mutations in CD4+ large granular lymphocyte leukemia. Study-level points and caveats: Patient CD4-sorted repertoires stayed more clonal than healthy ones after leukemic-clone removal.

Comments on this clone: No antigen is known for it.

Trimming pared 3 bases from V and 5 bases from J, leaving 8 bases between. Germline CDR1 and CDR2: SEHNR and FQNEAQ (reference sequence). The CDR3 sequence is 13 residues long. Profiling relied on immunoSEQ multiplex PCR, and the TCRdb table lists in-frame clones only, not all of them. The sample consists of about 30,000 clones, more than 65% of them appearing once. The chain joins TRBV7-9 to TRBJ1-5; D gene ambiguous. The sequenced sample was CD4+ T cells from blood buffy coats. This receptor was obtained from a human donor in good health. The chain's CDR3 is CASSFSADQPQHF. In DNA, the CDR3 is TGTGCCAGCAGCTTTTCCGCCGATCAGCCCCAGCATTTT.